This TCR beta chain originates from a study of CD8 T cells in ankylosing spondylitis. Study-wide results and caveats: Characteristic of ankylosing spondylitis blood, it appeared, was a TCR beta motif comprising about eight highly homologous variants. Earlier studies detected some motif variants in reactive arthritis synovial fluid and blood. There was reportedly significant enrichment of clones that were disease-linked in matched ankylosing spondylitis synovial fluid.

Concerning this clonotype: Antigen: not known.

In making TCR beta libraries, quantitative 5'-RACE with molecular barcodes was used. A single record per CDR3 protein comes from TCRdb applying MiXCR to the 5' RACE reads. The profile shows hundreds of thousands of distinct CDR3 sequences, about 11% of them singletons. V lost 1 base to trimming and J lost 7 bases, with 14 bases between them. The CDR3 consists of 16 residues. Germline lookup yields CDR1 SGHTA and CDR2 FQGNSA. The source of this sequence is a male donor with ankylosing spondylitis. What was sequenced was blood, either unsorted or a sorted T cell fraction (not recorded which). The J gene is TRBJ1-6, the V gene TRBV7-2; D may be TRBD1 (5 bases). In DNA form, the CDR3 reads TGTGCCAGCAGCTTAGGCTTCAGGGAATCCAATTCACCCCTCCACTTT. Translation gives CASSLGFRESNSPLHF.